This T cell receptor (beta chain) appears in the sequencing data of a study of blood T cell repertoires in COVID-19 (dated by TCRdb to 2018 to 2021). In the study overall: Samples from collaborators originated in the United States, Italy and Spain and spanned both the acute and convalescent phases of COVID-19. Samples came from the ongoing ImmuneRACE study (first 160 participants) plus 1,254 subjects from 6 global collaborators. Where HLA class I and class II types were available, the types were taken from metadata supplied by the sample provider, not from assay-based typing. The dataset comprised deeply sampled blood TCRbeta repertoires from subjects exposed to, actively infected with, or recovered from COVID-19. The repertoires were made available in a free public database intended to serve as a resource for research on the immune response to SARS-CoV-2. The prospective study material was composed of cDNA or gDNA derived from T cells, B-cell-depleted T cells, or PBMCs. A de-identified subject ID, COVID-19 status, age in years and sex were almost always included in the sample metadata.

Sequences SEHNR (CDR1) and FQNEAQ (CDR2) are obtained from the germline V gene (reference sequence). From cysteine to phenylalanine, the CDR3 is 13 amino acids long. This entry keeps only the CDR3 DNA: 39 bases, framed from base 1. Relative to germline, V is 1 base shorter and J is 6 bases shorter, with 9 bases between their ends. The immunoSEQ Assay, a bias-controlled multiplex PCR, was used to amplify TCRbeta CDR3 regions from genomic DNA. Per the original workflow: The number of nucleated cells in each sample was estimated from the amplification of reference gene primers within the assay. To quantify the absolute abundance of each unique TCRbeta CDR3 rearrangement, sequence reads were collapsed and filtered. For each sample, productive Simpson clonality was calculated as the square root of Simpson's diversity index over productive rearrangements. The clones in this table, taken by TCRdb from immuneACCESS, are in-frame only. Not every clone is retained; where verified, under half of the shortfall comes from an unresolved V gene, and the cause of the rest is unknown. That table gives V, J and clone size, and the DNA gave D and trimming. The sample profile shows around 250,000 clones; 70% to 90% of them were found once. The top ten hold under 2.5% of the sample.

Turning to this clone: Its antigen target is currently unknown. No quality values exist for individual bases; no much larger clone is one base distant.

Enrolling through a virtual design, the prospective study's participants ranged in age from roughly 18 to 90 years and lived across roughly 23 United States geographic areas. In the prospective study, participants were assigned to cohorts based on the clinical history participants reported in a screening survey and a study questionnaire. For ImmuneRACE Cohort 3, a participant was defined as recovered based on two consecutive negative NP/OP PCR tests, clearance by a healthcare professional, or resolution of symptoms. In the prospective study, whole blood, serum and a nasopharyngeal or oropharyngeal swab were collected from each participant by mobile phlebotomists. Prospective study participants could optionally give additional blood draws and questionnaires over an approximately two-month period. Blood samples from the prospective study were shipped frozen or at room temperature prior to DNA extraction.

What the authors observed across the whole study: The quantity of clinical and demographic metadata differed by source and by participant and was supplied without curation.

The receptor comes from a woman aged 45-65 years who had recovered from COVID-19. Source material: PBMCs or T cells enriched from blood (not recorded which). The chain couples TRBV7-9 to TRBJ1-2; the D region possibly corresponds to TRBD1 (5 bases align). The CDR3 protein: CASSLVGGNGYTF. The nucleotide sequence reads TGTGCCAGCAGCTTAGTCGGGGGGAATGGCTACACCTTC.